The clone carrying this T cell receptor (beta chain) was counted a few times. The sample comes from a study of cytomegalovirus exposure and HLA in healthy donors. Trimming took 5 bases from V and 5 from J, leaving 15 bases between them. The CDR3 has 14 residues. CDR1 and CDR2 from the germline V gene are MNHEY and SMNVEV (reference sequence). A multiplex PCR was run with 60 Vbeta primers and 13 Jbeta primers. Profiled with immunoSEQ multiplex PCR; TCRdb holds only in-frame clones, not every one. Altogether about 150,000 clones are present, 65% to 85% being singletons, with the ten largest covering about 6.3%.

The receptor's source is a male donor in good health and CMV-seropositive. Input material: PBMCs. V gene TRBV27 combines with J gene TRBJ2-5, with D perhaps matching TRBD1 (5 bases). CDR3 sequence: CASSTKGSWETQYF. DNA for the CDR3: TGTGCCAGCAGTACGAAGGGGTCTTGGGAGACCCAGTACTTC.